This T cell receptor (beta chain) came from a study of shared clonotypes between healthy human individuals. Assay: immunoSEQ multiplex PCR; the TCRdb copy retains only in-frame clones and omits some. The sample yields nearly 750,000 clones, roughly two thirds seen once. Only Caucasian adults living in Nashville, Tennessee served as donors. This CDR3 contains 15 residues. Germline assignment: CDR1 SQVTM and CDR2 ANQGSEA. The chain is built from TRBV29-1 and TRBJ2-5; 10 bases map to TRBD1. The end of the DNA aligns better with TRBJ2-7, so the J call may be wrong. The sample comprised memory CD4+ T cells sorted from blood. This sample's subset: CD45RA-negative fraction. The source of this sequence is a woman aged 25 to 39 in good health. DNA for the CDR3: TGCAGCGTTCGTTCACCGGGACAGGGGCACTACGAGCAGTACTTC. Translated: CSVRSPGQGHYEQYF.